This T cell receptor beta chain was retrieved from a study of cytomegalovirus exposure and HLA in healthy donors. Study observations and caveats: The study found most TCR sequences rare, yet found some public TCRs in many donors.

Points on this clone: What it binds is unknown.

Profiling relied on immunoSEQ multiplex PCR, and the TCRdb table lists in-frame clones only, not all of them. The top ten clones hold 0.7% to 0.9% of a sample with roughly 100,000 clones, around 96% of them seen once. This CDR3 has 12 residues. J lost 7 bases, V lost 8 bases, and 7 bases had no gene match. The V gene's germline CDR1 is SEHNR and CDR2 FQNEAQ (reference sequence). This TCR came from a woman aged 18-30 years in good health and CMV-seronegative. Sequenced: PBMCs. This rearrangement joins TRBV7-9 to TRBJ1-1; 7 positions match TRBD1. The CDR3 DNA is TGTGCCAGCGGCAGGGGGAGTGGTGAAGCTTTCTTT. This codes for CASGRGSGEAFF.